These T cell receptor beta chains were read from a single sample in a study of shared clonotypes between healthy human individuals. This table comes from immunoSEQ multiplex PCR, and its TCRdb copy is limited to in-frame clones, with some not included. The table includes some 2 million clones, 90% to 95% detected once. Sequenced material: naive CD4+ T cells sorted from blood. These receptor sequences come from a man between 18 and 29 years old in good health. The CDR3 runs from the conserved cysteine through the conserved F or W. D genes are given only for firm matches. Some rows mark clone size as missing; the rest say once, few, many or name a class of expanded clone.

j_gene: TRBJ1-5
v_gene: TRBV30
abundance: .
d_gene: TRBD1
CDR3nt: TGTGCCTGGAGTGCACAACTTGACAGGGGCGGCAATCAGCCCCAGCATTTT
CDR3aa: CAWSAQLDRGGNQPQHF

j_gene: TRBJ2-7
v_gene: TRBV19
abundance: .
d_gene: .
CDR3nt: TGTGCCAGTAGTCCCCAAACAGCGTTGATCTACGAGCAGTACTTC
CDR3aa: CASSPQTALIYEQYF

j_gene: TRBJ1-1
v_gene: TRBV19
abundance: .
d_gene: .
CDR3nt: TGTGCCAGTAGTATACTAACAGGGATGAACACTGAAGCTTTCTTT
CDR3aa: CASSILTGMNTEAFF

j_gene: TRBJ1-6
v_gene: TRBV28
abundance: .
d_gene: .
CDR3nt: TGTGCCAGCAGGGGCAGCCATAATTCACCCCTCCACTTT
CDR3aa: CASRGSHNSPLHF

j_gene: TRBJ1-5
v_gene: TRBV29-1
abundance: .
d_gene: .
CDR3nt: TGCAGCGACCCGGACGGATATAGCAATCAGCCCCAGCATTTT
CDR3aa: CSDPDGYSNQPQHF

j_gene: TRBJ2-3
v_gene: TRBV7-2
abundance: .
d_gene: .
CDR3nt: TGTGCCAGCAGCCTGAGCTACACAGATACGCAGTATTTT
CDR3aa: CASSLSYTDTQYF

j_gene: TRBJ2-5
v_gene: TRBV2
abundance: .
d_gene: TRBD2
CDR3nt: TGTGCCAGCAAACCCCTATTTAGCGGGCTAGACTTC
CDR3aa: CASKPLFSGLDF

j_gene: TRBJ2-7
v_gene: TRBV7-2
abundance: .
d_gene: TRBD2
CDR3nt: TGTGCCAGCAGCTTACGGGTTTTATCCGGACTAGCGGGAAAGTACGAGCAGTACTTC
CDR3aa: CASSLRVLSGLAGKYEQYF

j_gene: TRBJ1-6
v_gene: TRBV14
abundance: .
d_gene: .
CDR3nt: TGTGCCAGCAGCCAAGATGGGCGGGTTTCACCCCTCCACTTT
CDR3aa: CASSQDGRVSPLHF

j_gene: TRBJ2-5
v_gene: TRBV5-1
abundance: .
d_gene: TRBD2
CDR3nt: TGCGCCAGCAGCTTGAACTCCGGGACTAGCGGAGAGACCCAGTACTTC
CDR3aa: CASSLNSGTSGETQYF

j_gene: TRBJ1-5
v_gene: TRBV7-2
abundance: once
d_gene: TRBD1
CDR3nt: TGTGCCAGCAGCCCCGACAGGGGCAATCAGCCCCAGCATTTT
CDR3aa: CASSPDRGNQPQHF

j_gene: TRBJ2-7
v_gene: TRBV21-1
abundance: .
d_gene: .
CDR3nt: TGTGCCAGCAACGATCCTCAAAACCGGGACAACTCCTACGAGCAGTACTTC
CDR3aa: CASNDPQNRDNSYEQYF

j_gene: TRBJ2-5
v_gene: TRBV25-1
abundance: once
d_gene: .
CDR3nt: TGTGCCAGCAGTGATGGGACTGGGTCCTACTTC
CDR3aa: CASSDGTGSYF

j_gene: TRBJ2-5
v_gene: TRBV4-1
abundance: .
d_gene: TRBD2
CDR3nt: TGCGCCAGCAGCCAGATAGGGACTAGGAGAGAGACCCAGTACTTC
CDR3aa: CASSQIGTRRETQYF

j_gene: TRBJ2-1
v_gene: TRBV28
abundance: once
d_gene: .
CDR3nt: TGTGCCAGCTCTGGTAGCTCCTACAATGAGCAGTTCTTC
CDR3aa: CASSGSSYNEQFF

j_gene: TRBJ2-3
v_gene: TRBV15
abundance: .
d_gene: .
CDR3nt: TGTGCCACCAGCAGAGATAATCCTAGCACAGATACGCAGTATTTT
CDR3aa: CATSRDNPSTDTQYF

j_gene: TRBJ2-1
v_gene: TRBV6-5
abundance: .
d_gene: .
CDR3nt: TGTGCCAGCAGTGATCGACAGATGAAGCAGTTCTTC
CDR3aa: CASSDRQMKQFF

j_gene: TRBJ2-7
v_gene: TRBV27
abundance: .
d_gene: TRBD2
CDR3nt: TGTGCCAGCAGTTGGGGCGGGAGCTCCTACGAGCAGTACTTC
CDR3aa: CASSWGGSSYEQYF

j_gene: TRBJ2-3
v_gene: TRBV5-1
abundance: .
d_gene: TRBD1
CDR3nt: TGCGCCAGCAGCCCCCGACAGGGGGCGAGTACAGATACGCAGTATTTT
CDR3aa: CASSPRQGASTDTQYF

j_gene: TRBJ2-1
v_gene: TRBV6-5
abundance: .
d_gene: .
CDR3nt: TGTGCCAGCAGTTACTTTGCTAGCCGCTACAATGAGCAGTTCTTC
CDR3aa: CASSYFASRYNEQFF

j_gene: TRBJ1-1
v_gene: TRBV10-3
abundance: .
d_gene: .
CDR3nt: TGTGCCATCAGTGAGTCGAGGGCCGGAGGGGCAGCTTTCTTT
CDR3aa: CAISESRAGGAAFF

j_gene: TRBJ2-7
v_gene: TRBV4-1
abundance: .
d_gene: .
CDR3nt: TGCGCCAGCAGCCAAGACTGGTTGGCCGGCTCCTACGAGCAGTACTTC
CDR3aa: CASSQDWLAGSYEQYF

j_gene: TRBJ2-5
v_gene: TRBV6-5
abundance: .
d_gene: .
CDR3nt: TGTGCCAGCAGTTACTCCACTAGCTCAGAGACCCAGTACTTC
CDR3aa: CASSYSTSSETQYF

j_gene: TRBJ2-3
v_gene: TRBV9
abundance: .
d_gene: .
CDR3nt: TGTGCCAGCAGCGTAACCCAGGGCCCAGATACGCAGTATTTT
CDR3aa: CASSVTQGPDTQYF

j_gene: TRBJ2-3
v_gene: TRBV5-4
abundance: .
d_gene: TRBD2
CDR3nt: TGTGCCAGCAGCTTTGTCGTCGCGGGGGGGTCAGATACGCAGTATTTT
CDR3aa: CASSFVVAGGSDTQYF

j_gene: TRBJ1-1
v_gene: TRBV5-1
abundance: .
d_gene: TRBD1
CDR3nt: TGCGCCAGCAGCGGGACAGGGGGCGCGAACACTGAAGCTTTCTTT
CDR3aa: CASSGTGGANTEAFF

j_gene: TRBJ1-1
v_gene: TRBV6-1
abundance: once
d_gene: .
CDR3nt: TGTGCCAGCAGGAAACAGGGCGGGGACACTGAAGCTTTCTTT
CDR3aa: CASRKQGGDTEAFF

j_gene: TRBJ1-1
v_gene: TRBV5-1
abundance: .
d_gene: .
CDR3nt: TGCGCCAGCAGCTTGGTCTTAGGCCCTCGAGAAGCTTTCTTT
CDR3aa: CASSLVLGPREAFF

j_gene: TRBJ1-2
v_gene: TRBV19
abundance: .
d_gene: .
CDR3nt: TGTGCCAGTAGTATGGGAGGTTCCTATGGCTACACCTTC
CDR3aa: CASSMGGSYGYTF

j_gene: TRBJ2-3
v_gene: TRBV5-1
abundance: .
d_gene: .
CDR3nt: TGCGCCAGCAGCTTGCGCGGGGAGGATACGCAGTATTTT
CDR3aa: CASSLRGEDTQYF

j_gene: TRBJ2-7
v_gene: TRBV5-1
abundance: .
d_gene: .
CDR3nt: TGCGCCAGCAGCTTGGGCAACTACGAGCAGTACTTC
CDR3aa: CASSLGNYEQYF

j_gene: TRBJ2-2
v_gene: TRBV12-5
abundance: .
d_gene: .
CDR3nt: TGTGCTAGTGGACTAGAATCGACCGGGGAGCTGTTTTTT
CDR3aa: CASGLESTGELFF

j_gene: TRBJ1-4
v_gene: TRBV11-2
abundance: .
d_gene: TRBD1
CDR3nt: TGTGCCAGCAGTAGGACAGGATCAAATGAAAAACTGTTTTTT
CDR3aa: CASSRTGSNEKLFF

j_gene: TRBJ2-7
v_gene: TRBV6-5
abundance: .
d_gene: .
CDR3nt: TGTGCCAGCAGTTACTCGAGTCGGGGGTTGGAGCAGTACTTC
CDR3aa: CASSYSSRGLEQYF

j_gene: TRBJ1-2
v_gene: TRBV25-1
abundance: .
d_gene: TRBD1
CDR3nt: TGTGCCAGCAGTGATTCTTTACCCGGGACAGCTCGTTATGGCTACACCTTC
CDR3aa: CASSDSLPGTARYGYTF